These T cell receptor beta chains were read from a single sample in a study of blood T cell repertoires in COVID-19. Generated by immunoSEQ multiplex PCR, the TCRdb table keeps only in-frame clones and is missing some. Counted here are 250,000 to 350,000 clones, 80% to 90% occurring once; the ten biggest clones make up around 0.84%. The sample was peripheral blood. The receptors stem from a man aged 25-45 years with acute or convalescent COVID-19. Both conserved end residues are part of each CDR3. The D gene is left open where the match is weak. A clone size is listed for some rows: how often the clone was seen (once, few, many), or a class if it is expanded.

CDR3 DNA	CDR3 protein	V gene	J gene	clone size	D gene
TGTGCCAGCTCACCGCAGACAGTGTATAATGAAAAACTGTTTTTT	CASSPQTVYNEKLFF	TRBV18	TRBJ1-4	NA	NA
TGTGCCAGCAGTTTATTGCTAGCGGGACAAACCGGGGAGCTGTTTTTT	CASSLLLAGQTGELFF	TRBV28	TRBJ2-2	NA	TRBD2
TGTGCCAGCAGCCAAGGCTCACTAGCGGGGGCCATGGAGACCCAGTACTTC	CASSQGSLAGAMETQYF	TRBV3-1/TRBV3-2	TRBJ2-5	NA	TRBD2
TGTGCCAGCAGCCCCAGTAGCAATCAGCCCCAGCATTTT	CASSPSSNQPQHF	TRBV7-2	TRBJ1-5	NA	NA
TGTGCCAGCAGCTTGAGTGGCAATGAGCAGTTCTTC	CASSLSGNEQFF	TRBV7-9	TRBJ2-1	NA	NA
TGTGCCAGCAGATCCACGCAGCGGGAGGGCCGGAAGCAGTACTTC	CASRSTQREGRKQYF	TRBV28	TRBJ2-7	NA	TRBD2
TGTGCCAGCAGCCGTAGCGGACACCCCTACAATGAGCAGTTCTTC	CASSRSGHPYNEQFF	TRBV5-4	TRBJ2-1	NA	NA
TGTGCCAGCAGTACCAGGCCCGGGGAATATGGCTACACCTTC	CASSTRPGEYGYTF	TRBV6-5	TRBJ1-2	once	NA
TGTGCCAGCTCACCAAGCCCCCGCGAGCAGTACTTC	CASSPSPREQYF	TRBV18	TRBJ2-7	NA	NA
TGTGCCATCAGCCAGACAGGGGAAAATGGCTACACCTTC	CAISQTGENGYTF	TRBV10-3	TRBJ1-2	NA	TRBD1
TGTGCCAGCTCTGCAGACGGGGAAAAACTGTTTTTT	CASSADGEKLFF	TRBV18	TRBJ1-4	NA	NA
TGTGCCAGCAGCCCGGACAAGGGATGGAGTGAGCAGTTCTTC	CASSPDKGWSEQFF	TRBV9	TRBJ2-1	NA	NA